These 27 T cell receptor beta chains were all obtained from the same sample, sequenced in a study of T cell responses to AZD1222 COVID-19 vaccine. Repertoires were generated with immunoSEQ multiplex PCR, while TCRdb's copy carries only in-frame clones and drops some. The sample lists over 120,000 clones; approximately 90% were seen once. The source was peripheral blood, collected on day 0 of AZD1222 vaccination. These receptors were taken from an adult in good health.

The V and J genes are TRBV29-1 and TRBJ2-2; the D is unclear. Germline V gene sequence: CDR1 SQVTM, CDR2 ANQGSEA. CDR3 length: 12 amino acids. V was shortened by 6 bases and J by 1 base, with 6 bases between the two germline ends. The DNA of the CDR3 is TGCAGCGTACCGGTGAACACCGGGGAGCTGTTTTTT. This codes for CSVPVNTGELFF.

The chain carries TRBV6-6 and TRBJ1-1; D possibly corresponds to TRBD1 (5 bases). Trimming stripped 6 bases from V and 6 bases from J, with 11 bases between. The germline V gene has CDR1 MNHNY and CDR2 SVGAGI (reference sequence). The CDR3 has 12 residues. The CDR3 sequence is CASRPPGPEAFF. DNA for the CDR3: TGTGCCAGCAGACCCCCGGGGCCTGAAGCTTTCTTT.

V is TRBV6-1 and J is TRBJ1-5; the match to TRBD1 covers 9 bases. CDR1 and CDR2 from the germline V gene are MNHNS and SASEGT. Unmatched junction bases numbered 0, after V lost 2 bases and J lost 1 base. This CDR3 is built from 15 residues. The CDR3 DNA sequence: TGTGCCAGCAGTGAAACAGGGGGCAGCAATCAGCCCCAGCATTTT. This gives the protein CASSETGGSNQPQHF.

This chain links TRBV28 with TRBJ2-1, with 7 bases aligning to TRBD2. CDR1 MDHEN and CDR2 SYDVKM come from the germline V gene. With 6 bases clipped from V and 0 bases from J, the junction kept 11 bases outside the gene matches. The CDR3 has 17 residues. CDR3 sequence (DNA): TGTGCCAGCAGCTCGGGATCAGGACTAGTCTCCTACAATGAGCAGTTCTTC. The encoded protein is CASSSGSGLVSYNEQFF. The complete variable domain, with remaining parts taken from reference TRBV28 and TRBJ2-1, reads DVKVTQSSRYLVKRTGEKVFLECVQDMDHENMFWYRQDPGLGLRLIYFSYDVKMKEKGDIPEGYSVSREKKERFSLILESASTNQTSMYLCASSSGSGLVSYNEQFFGPGTRLTVL.

The genes are TRBV4-1 and TRBJ2-5; D gene uncertain. CDR1 is MGHRA, CDR2 YSYEKL, per germline. V was cut by 4 bases and J by 5 bases, with 17 bases left in between. The CDR3 length is 15 residues. The CDR3 nucleotides are TGCGCCAGCAGCCTTCAGTCCGTCGTGACGGAGACCCAGTACTTC. It is translated as CASSLQSVVTETQYF.

This chain links TRBV30 with TRBJ2-5; 7 bases are shared with TRBD2. V trimming: 6 bases; J trimming: 2 bases; junction bases outside the gene matches: 12. The CDR3 is 15 amino acids. CDR1 is GTSNPN and CDR2 is SVGIG in the germline V gene (reference sequence). This CDR3 reads CACHQGRGSQETQYF. CDR3 coding DNA: TGTGCCTGCCACCAAGGGCGGGGGTCACAAGAGACCCAGTACTTC.

The CDR3 bases are TGTGCTAGTGGTTTGGGGGCGGAGTTGACTGAAGCTTTCTTT. The encoded protein is CASGLGAELTEAFF. The chain recombines TRBV12-5 with TRBJ1-1; no reliable D call. Germline V CDR1 and CDR2: LGHNT, FRNRAP. This CDR3 has 14 residues. V was shortened by 1 base and J by 5 bases, with 11 bases between the two germline ends.

The chain employs TRBV5-1 and TRBJ2-7, with 7 bases that match TRBD1. V was pared by 2 bases and J by 4 bases, with 3 bases of the junction left unmatched. This CDR3 spans 13 amino acids. Germline values: CDR1 SGHRS, CDR2 YFSETQ. The CDR3 sequence: CASSFDRVYEQYF. DNA for the CDR3: TGCGCCAGCAGCTTCGACAGGGTTTACGAGCAGTACTTC.

The CDR3 nucleotides read TGTGCCACCGGGACAGGCCAAACTAATGAAAAACTGTTTTTT. Translated, it gives CATGTGQTNEKLFF. The chain uses TRBV10-3 and TRBJ1-4, with 8 bases fitting TRBD1. Germline CDR1 ENHRY, CDR2 SYGVKD. The junction had 5 bases not matched to a gene; V was cut back by 10 bases and J by 1 base. The CDR3 is 14 amino acids.

V and J are TRBV27 and TRBJ1-5, with 8 bases lining up with TRBD1. CDR3 length equals 14 residues. J gave up 5 bases and V 6 bases, and 6 bases lay outside the gene matches. Germline lookup yields CDR1 MNHEY and CDR2 SMNVEV (reference sequence). CDR3 sequence reads: CASRRTGIDQPQHF. Written as DNA, the CDR3 is TGTGCCAGCAGGCGGACAGGGATCGATCAGCCCCAGCATTTT.

This chain joins TRBV30 and TRBJ2-1; 7 bases line up with TRBD2. With V trimmed by 1 base and J by 2 bases, 5 bases remained unmatched. From germline, CDR1 is GTSNPN and CDR2 SVGIG (reference sequence). The CDR3 sequence is 15 residues long. CDR3 protein: CAWSGGSQTYNEQFF. The CDR3 DNA sequence: TGTGCCTGGAGTGGCGGGAGCCAAACCTACAATGAGCAGTTCTTC.

Turning to this clone: The junction departs from the called germline gene at one end, perhaps through a read error. The rearrangement joins TRBV10-3 to TRBJ2-3; the D is unclear. Germline CDR1 reads ENHRY; CDR2 reads SYGVKD. CDR3 length equals 12 residues. The CDR3 is CAISEYLKDRHF. The CDR3 DNA reads as TGTGCCATCAGTGAATACTTAAAGGATAGGCATTTT.

This chain joins TRBV6-5 and TRBJ1-1, with TRBD1 matching 8 bases. With V trimmed by 10 bases and J by 6 bases, 7 bases remained unmatched. The CDR3 totals 12 residues. The germline V gene has CDR1 MNHEY and CDR2 SVGAGI. The CDR3 DNA reads as TGTGCCACCGTCACGGACAGGGCTGAAGCTTTCTTT. This gives the protein CATVTDRAEAFF.

The V call is TRBV6-4, the J call TRBJ2-3; 7 nucleotides align to TRBD1. The CDR3 sequence is 13 residues long. Per germline, CDR1 MRHNA and CDR2 SNTAGT. Trimming took 2 bases from V and 6 from J; bases not matched to a gene: 2. The CDR3 DNA is TGTGCCAGCAGTGACCAGACAGGGGATACGCAGTATTTT. Translation: CASSDQTGDTQYF.

The V call is TRBV2, the J call TRBJ1-2; D is undetermined. V was trimmed by 3 bases and J by 1 base, leaving 6 bases between them. Germline CDR1 reads SNHLY; CDR2 reads FYNNEI. The CDR3 covers 13 residues. CDR3 protein: CASSEGINYGYTF. CDR3 coding DNA: TGTGCCAGCAGTGAGGGCATTAACTATGGCTACACCTTC.

This chain's CDR3 is CASSIRASVQETQYF. In DNA form, the CDR3 reads TGTGCCAGTAGTATCCGGGCAAGCGTACAAGAGACCCAGTACTTC. The chain uses TRBV19 and TRBJ2-5; D call uncertain. The CDR3 contains 15 residues. Germline V gene data show CDR1 as LNHDA and CDR2 as SQIVND (reference sequence). V was shortened by 3 bases and J by 2 bases, with 13 bases between the two germline ends.

V usage is TRBV19 and J usage is TRBJ2-6, with D unresolved. Trimming shortened V by 6 bases and J by 0 bases, and 6 bases separated the two germline ends. The CDR3 length is 14 residues. Germline V gene sequence: CDR1 LNHDA, CDR2 SQIVND (reference sequence). In nucleotides, the CDR3 is TGTGCCAGTAGCGTGGACTCTGGGGCCAACGTCCTGACTTTC. Protein product: CASSVDSGANVLTF.

J is TRBJ1-2 and V is TRBV21-1; the table calls TRBD1, which could not be checked here. TRBV21-1 is a documented pseudogene. The CDR3 is 17 residues long. CDR3 amino acids: CASSDESTGGHNYGYTF. DNA of the CDR3: TGTGCCAGCAGCGACGAATCAACAGGGGGCCATAACTATGGCTACACCTTC.

The rearrangement joins TRBV2 to TRBJ2-2; 8 nucleotides line up with TRBD2. CDR3 length: 16 residues. V shed 2 bases and J 4 bases; nucleotides not matched to a gene: 6. Per the germline V gene, CDR1 is SNHLY and CDR2 is FYNNEI. DNA of the CDR3: TGTGCCAGCAGTGAAATAGCGGGAAATCCCACCGGGGAGCTGTTTTTT. It codes for CASSEIAGNPTGELFF.

The chain has TRBV5-1 and TRBJ2-1; D might be TRBD1 or TRBD2, each matching 5 bases. The CDR3 covers 15 residues. CDR1 SGHRS and CDR2 YFSETQ come from the germline V gene. V was shortened by 4 bases and J by 0 bases, with 11 bases between the two germline ends. The CDR3 sequence: CASSASGTSYNEQFF. The CDR3 bases are TGCGCCAGCAGCGCGTCGGGGACCTCCTACAATGAGCAGTTCTTC.

The gene calls are TRBV9 and TRBJ2-7; 7 nucleotides align to TRBD2. V dropped 6 bases and J dropped 3; count of bases not matched to a gene: 12. The germline gives CDR1 SGDLS, CDR2 YYNGEE. This CDR3 contains 15 residues. CDR3 residues: CASTPTLRGDYEQYF. CDR3 DNA: TGTGCCAGCACCCCGACACTCCGGGGGGACTACGAGCAGTACTTC. The complete variable domain, with remaining parts taken from reference TRBV9 and TRBJ2-7, reads DSGVTQTPKHLITATGQRVTLRCSPRSGDLSVYWYQQSLDQGLQFLIQYYNGEERAKGNILERFSAQQFPDLHSELNLSSLELGDSALYFCASTPTLRGDYEQYFGPGTRLTVT.

The rearrangement uses TRBV6-1 and TRBJ2-2; D perhaps matches TRBD1 (6 bases). The CDR3 spans 14 residues. Germline V gene lookup returns CDR1 MNHNS and CDR2 SASEGT. Trimming took off 8 bases at V and 0 bases at J, with 10 bases between the two ends. The CDR3 here is CASHRQANTGELFF. The CDR3, as DNA: TGTGCCAGCCATAGACAGGCGAACACCGGGGAGCTGTTTTTT.

The genes are TRBV6-4 and TRBJ1-2; 11 bases agree with TRBD1. The CDR3 has 15 amino acids. CDR1 and CDR2 from the germline V gene are MRHNA and SNTAGT. Trimming took 6 bases from V and 2 from J; bases not matched to a gene: 5. This CDR3 reads CASRQGQGANYGYTF. CDR3 DNA: TGTGCCAGCAGACAAGGACAGGGGGCCAACTATGGCTACACCTTC.

The V gene is TRBV2, the J gene TRBJ2-7; unclear D gene. CDR1 and CDR2 (germline): SNHLY, FYNNEI. V was clipped by 1 base and J by 3 bases, with 4 bases between them. This CDR3 has 12 amino acids. The CDR3: CASSEEIYEQYF. CDR3 nucleotide sequence: TGTGCCAGCAGTGAAGAGATCTACGAGCAGTACTTC.

This sequence joins TRBV24-1 and TRBJ2-5; D is unresolved. The CDR3 has 13 amino acids. CDR1 and CDR2 (germline): KGHDR, SFDVKD. The ends were cut back, 1 base at V and 5 bases at J, with 7 bases in the middle. CDR3 residues: CATSDLVGETQYF. CDR3 nucleotides: TGTGCCACCAGTGATTTAGTAGGGGAGACCCAGTACTTC.

V and J are TRBV10-2 and TRBJ1-1, with 11 bases fitting TRBD1. Trimming at V came to 6 bases and at J to 8 bases, leaving 5 bases not matched to a gene. Germline CDR1 is WSHSY and CDR2 is SAAADI. This CDR3 is built from 13 residues. CDR3 in amino acids: CASRDRGRTEAFF. The CDR3 DNA is TGCGCCAGCAGGGACAGGGGGCGCACCGAAGCTTTCTTT.

The DNA of the CDR3 is TGTGCCAGCAGTTCCCCCCGACTAGCGGGAGTAGCAGATACGCAGTATTTT. This codes for CASSSPRLAGVADTQYF. V gene TRBV27 combines with J gene TRBJ2-3; 12 bases are a match to TRBD2. This CDR3 is 17 amino acids long. The V gene's germline CDR1 is MNHEY and CDR2 SMNVEV (reference sequence). V lost 4 bases and J lost 4; bases outside the gene matches: 9.